This T cell receptor beta chain was captured in a study of beta chain features in type 1 diabetes. Study-wide findings and caveats: A potential influence of HLA type upon TCRB rearrangement remained unresolved herein. Among all four CD4+ subsets, Type 1 diabetes patients had TCRB CDR3s that were moderately but significantly shorter.

Germline CDR1 is SGDLS and CDR2 is YYNGEE. CDR3 size: 16 residues. Germline trimming cut 0 bases from V and 0 bases from J; bases unmatched to any gene: 1. Via CD45RO/CCR7/CD25/CD127/CD95/CD27, cells of the CD4+ naive, central memory, regulatory and stem cell-like memory subsets were sorted. Every bit of the isolated RNA underwent reverse transcription, so sequencing read expressed TCRB transcripts. Profiling relied on immunoSEQ multiplex PCR, and the TCRdb table lists in-frame clones only, not all of them. The data contain 85,000 to 110,000 clones, over 25% of them singletons. This clone was seen a few times. Its antigen is still unknown.

The chain has TRBV9 and TRBJ2-3; 10 bases match TRBD2. The source material was central memory CD4+ T cells from blood. The sequence was obtained from a young woman with type 1 diabetes. This CDR3 reads CASSVGAGGSTDTQYF. DNA for the CDR3: TGTGCCAGCAGCGTAGGAGCGGGAGGGAGCACAGATACGCAGTATTTT.